This TCR beta chain derives from a study of blood T cell repertoires in COVID-19. Across the study: Italy, Spain and the United States were the sources of the convalescent and acute COVID-19 samples. Sample material is recorded as cDNA or gDNA derived from T cells, B-cell-depleted T cells, or PBMCs.

In the original workflow: Estimation of nucleated cell counts was performed using reference gene primer amplification. Repertoires were generated with immunoSEQ multiplex PCR, while TCRdb's copy carries only in-frame clones and drops some. V and J calls and clone size come straight from that table; D and trimming were deduced from the DNA. In the table there are tens of thousands of clones, roughly 82% of which are singletons. Germline CDR1 MNHNY, CDR2 SVGAGI (reference sequence). The V end lost 5 bases, the J end lost 0 bases, and 14 bases lay between the germline ends. The CDR3 is 16 residues long.

What was sequenced was peripheral blood. This chain connects TRBV6-6 to TRBJ1-3; no firm D call. The sequence came from a man in his forties or fifties with active or convalescent COVID-19. The CDR3 spells CASSRREQISGNTIYF. CDR3 in DNA: TGTGCCAGCAGTCGTCGGGAACAGATCTCTGGAAACACCATATATTTT.